This T cell receptor beta chain was sequenced during a study of T cells after yellow fever vaccination (dated by TCRdb to about 2019). About the full investigation: The SMART-Seq v4 Ultra Low Input RNA kit was used to prepare libraries from fractions with low cell numbers. To follow T-cell clones before and after both primary and booster YFV17D yellow fever vaccination, bulk TCR alpha and beta repertoires underwent longitudinal sequencing. Two healthy male donors made up the cohort, one aged 18 to 30 years and the other aged 30 to 40 years. Blood samples were taken at several timepoints before and after primary and secondary immunization, and bulk PBMC replicates and cell subsets were isolated.

Points the paper makes about the study in general: Most clones expanded after primary vaccination were re-detected after the booster (around 96% of CD4 and around 88% of CD8), suggesting broad memory maintenance. FACS-sorted repertoires could contain abundant contaminating clonotypes from the bulk population, so computational filtering was required. The secondary T-cell response was weaker than the primary response but faster, peaking on day 5 instead of day 15. Only a couple of donors were included in the study, so the extent to which the findings can be generalized is limited. A small fraction of clonotypes appeared in both the CD4 and CD8 compartments, likely as a result of convergent recombination.

In the case of this clonotype: No antigen is known for it. The sample holds no much larger clone one base away, and base qualities are not on file.

TCR cDNA was synthesized by 5'RACE template switching, through which a universal primer site and unique molecular identifiers were introduced. cDNA synthesis was primed from both the TCR alpha and TCR beta constant segments. Library amplification involved two PCR steps, and the second step added sample barcodes and sequencing adapters. Sequencing of libraries was performed on Illumina HiSeq 2500 (2x100 bp) or NovaSeq (2x150 bp). In the source study's methods: Reads were demultiplexed and collapsed into UMI consensus sequences with MIGEC, and V(D)J alignment was performed with MiXCR. Clonotypes responding to the vaccine were identified with edgeR on replicate PBMC samples, with the criteria of FDR below 0.01 and a log2 fold change above 5 up to day 15. CD4 or CD8 identity was assigned to each bulk clonotype according to whether the clonotype was present at higher abundance in the sequenced CD4 repertoire or the sequenced CD8 repertoire. TCRdb redid the processing of the public reads, applying fastp at Q25 and MiXCR, and retained in-frame beta chains. For every CDR3 protein sequence, its rows merge into one entry that carries the most common genes and DNA. These V and J calls are TCRdb output, not the study's own analysis. In this sample the table shows 600,000 to 750,000 distinct CDR3 sequences, approximately 13% of which occur a single time. The ten top clones hold about 16% of the sample.

The intended sense of this specimen's treatment or condition label: live attenuated yellow fever vaccine strain. At each blood-draw timepoint, two biological replicates of bulk PBMCs were obtained. A standard Ficoll-Paque protocol was used to isolate PBMCs from peripheral blood. TriZol was used to extract RNA from bulk PBMCs, CD4 and CD8 fractions, and dextramer-positive and dextramer-negative fractions. Sample: PBMCs, taken on the day of the yellow fever booster vaccination. The sequence derives from a man aged 25 to 40 who received the YFV17D yellow fever vaccine.

This receptor carries the CDR3 CASSLESAQAFMAEQYF. In nucleotide form, the sequence is TGCGCCAGCAGCTTGGAATCGGCCCAAGCCTTTATGGCCGAGCAGTACTTC. The rearrangement combines TRBV5-1 with TRBJ2-7; the D segment cannot be called with confidence. From the cysteine through the phenylalanine, the CDR3 covers 17 amino acids. CDR3 DNA only is kept here, 51 bases in frame from base 1. Trimming removed 0 bases from V and 6 bases from J, leaving 22 bases between the germline ends. CDR1 SGHRS and CDR2 YFSETQ were looked up in the germline V gene.